What follows are 26 T cell receptor beta chains derived from one specimen sequenced in a study of T cells in Graves' hyperthyroidism and ophthalmopathy. From RNA transcripts, TCR beta CDR3 regions were amplified. The TCR CDR3 was amplified in a first-round RT-PCR using the HTBI primer set. Using its own MiXCR run on the multiplex PCR reads, TCRdb lists one record per CDR3 protein. Of a few hundred thousand distinct CDR3 sequences detected, approximately 14% appear once; the ten largest clones hold about 14%. The sample comprised blood. Receptor source: a woman between 18 and 30 years old with Graves' hyperthyroidism.

This chain links TRBV10-1 with TRBJ1-2; D is unclear. The CDR3 has 13 amino acids. V dropped 4 bases and J dropped 4 bases, with 10 bases sitting between them. Germline V gene sequence: CDR1 WNHNN, CDR2 SYGVQD (reference sequence). CDR3 in DNA: TGCGCCAGCAGTGCAAAGGTTGGCTATGGCTACACCTTC. Amino acid sequence: CASSAKVGYGYTF.

This clonotype was detected only a few times. CDR3 sequence reads: CASSLTGWSTEAFF. The CDR3 bases are TGTGCCAGCAGTTTAACAGGCTGGAGCACTGAAGCTTTCTTT. The chain employs TRBV28 and TRBJ1-1, with a possible D match to TRBD1 (5 bases). V gave up 2 bases and J gave up 4 bases, with 11 bases separating them. From germline, CDR1 is MDHEN and CDR2 SYDVKM. The CDR3 extends over 14 amino acids.

This clonotype showed up many times. V is TRBV2 and J is TRBJ2-7; D not certain. The V gene's germline CDR1 is SNHLY and CDR2 FYNNEI. The CDR3 has 12 amino acids. The V end was cut by 4 bases, the J end by 3 bases, with 7 bases between. The CDR3 is CASSAERYEQYF. CDR3 DNA sequence: TGTGCCAGCAGTGCGGAGCGCTACGAGCAGTACTTC.

This clonotype was counted ten times or more. This rearrangement joins TRBV20-1 to TRBJ2-5; TRBD2 matches 11 bases. Germline assignment: CDR1 DFQATT and CDR2 SNEGSKA (reference sequence). V shed 2 bases, J shed 2 bases, and the junction held 10 bases outside the gene matches. The CDR3 has 17 amino acids. CDR3 coding DNA: TGCAGTGCTAGATCCGGGACTAGCGGACTCCCACAAGAGACCCAGTACTTC. Protein: CSARSGTSGLPQETQYF.

This clonotype was seen at least ten times. This chain joins TRBV20-1 and TRBJ1-6, with TRBD1 matching 7 bases. The V gene end was trimmed by 0 bases and the J gene end by 3 bases; junction bases not matched to a gene: 5. Germline V gene lookup returns CDR1 DFQATT and CDR2 SNEGSKA (reference sequence). The CDR3 is made up of 16 amino acids. The CDR3 nucleotides are TGCAGTGCTAGAGAGAAAGGGACAGTCTATAATTCACCCCTCCACTTT. It yields the protein CSAREKGTVYNSPLHF.

About this clonotype itself: A much larger clone differs from this one at a single base, so this may be a read error. The chain carries TRBV12-3 or TRBV12-4 and TRBJ1-3, with 9 bases lining up with TRBD1. The V gene end was trimmed by 4 bases and the J gene end by 4 bases; junction bases not matched to a gene: 8. This CDR3 is 16 amino acids long. CDR3 DNA sequence: TGTGCCAGCAGTTCCTTAGGGACAGGGAGAGGAAACACCATATATTTT. Residues: CASSSLGTGRGNTIYF.

The V gene is TRBV27, the J gene TRBJ1-5; D remains unclear. The V and J ends lost 1 base and 6 bases respectively, with 7 bases between them. Germline-derived CDR1 and CDR2 are MNHEY and SMNVEV (reference sequence). The CDR3 is made up of 13 amino acids. DNA for the CDR3: TGTGCCAGCAGTTTATTTTGGGGTCAGCCCCAGCATTTT. It encodes CASSLFWGQPQHF.

The J gene is TRBJ1-5, the V gene TRBV6-5; D unresolved. This CDR3 has 16 amino acids. Germline V gene sequence: CDR1 MNHEY, CDR2 SVGAGI. With 0 bases removed from V and 7 bases from J, the gap between germline ends came to 16 bases. CDR3 sequence reads: CASSYSDGFRGQPQHF. CDR3 DNA: TGTGCCAGCAGTTACTCGGACGGATTTAGAGGGCAGCCCCAGCATTTT.

There are many counts of this clonotype. V usage is TRBV6-5 and J usage is TRBJ2-7; tentatively, D is TRBD2 (5 bases). The CDR3 loop spans 15 amino acids. Germline V gives CDR1 MNHEY, CDR2 SVGAGI. V lost 0 bases to trimming and J lost 7 bases, with 16 bases between them. The CDR3 sequence is CASSYSPADVREQYF. In nucleotides, the CDR3 is TGTGCCAGCAGTTACTCCCCAGCGGACGTTAGGGAGCAGTACTTC.

This clonotype has at least ten counts. The gene calls are TRBV28 and TRBJ1-2; D is ambiguous. CDR1 and CDR2 from the germline V gene are MDHEN and SYDVKM. The CDR3 is 16 amino acids. Trimming pared 3 bases from V and 2 bases from J, leaving 16 bases between. In DNA form, the CDR3 reads TGTGCCAGCAGTTTTCGAACGGGGTCCCTAAACTATGGCTACACCTTC. Its translation is CASSFRTGSLNYGYTF.

The chain uses TRBV3-1 and TRBJ2-3, with 9 bases fitting TRBD2. V lost 0 bases, J lost 4 bases, and 8 bases stayed unmatched. Germline assignment: CDR1 LGHDT and CDR2 YNNKEL (reference sequence). The CDR3 has 17 residues. The CDR3 DNA follows: TGTGCCAGCAGCCAAGATCGGGCTAGCGGGGTTTCAGATACGCAGTATTTT. It encodes CASSQDRASGVSDTQYF.

A few counts support this clonotype. V usage is TRBV2 and J usage is TRBJ1-6, with D maybe TRBD1 (6 bases). The length of the CDR3 is 15 residues. Trimming stripped 7 bases from V and 5 bases from J, with 15 bases between. CDR1 is SNHLY, CDR2 FYNNEI, per germline. CDR3 bases: TGTGCCAGCAAGGACAGTTGGGTTAATAATTCACCCCTCCACTTT. Encoded protein: CASKDSWVNNSPLHF.

To note about this clonotype: This may come from a read error, since a much larger clone is one base off. The CDR3 carries no conserved terminal phenylalanine or tryptophan, so it likely arises from a read error. The V and J genes are TRBV20-1 and TRBJ2-7; 8 bases are shared with TRBD1. The germline gives CDR1 DFQATT, CDR2 SNEGSKA (reference sequence). The CDR3 spans 15 residues. The V and J ends lost 3 bases and 6 bases, in that order; junction bases with no gene match: 13. The CDR3 sequence is CSASSTGAAVREQYL. The DNA for the CDR3 is TGCAGTGCTAGTTCGACAGGGGCAGCTGTCCGCGAGCAGTACCTC.

The sample holds many counts of this clonotype. This chain links TRBV3-1 with TRBJ2-1; D may be TRBD2 (7 bases). The V end lost 1 base, the J end lost 4 bases, and 14 bases lay between the germline ends. Germline loops: CDR1 LGHDT, CDR2 YNNKEL (reference sequence). The CDR3 runs to 16 residues. For the CDR3, the DNA is TGTGCCAGCAGCCAAGGGGGGGGGGCCTGGTACAATGAGCAGTTCTTC. It is translated as CASSQGGGAWYNEQFF.

There are many counts of this clonotype. The chain links TRBV7-3 to TRBJ2-7; 10 bases are a match to TRBD1. Germline CDR1 reads SGHTA; CDR2 reads FQGTGA. The CDR3 sequence is 15 residues long. After removal of 5 bases from V and 3 bases from J, the junction contained 7 bases not matched to a gene. The CDR3 spells CASSPTTGGFYEQYF. The CDR3 DNA is TGTGCCAGCAGCCCCACGACAGGGGGCTTCTACGAGCAGTACTTC.

The chain combines TRBV6-1 with TRBJ1-3; D perhaps matches TRBD1 (6 bases). CDR1 and CDR2 from the germline V gene are MNHNS and SASEGT. V lost 6 bases and J 3 bases, leaving 9 bases between the germline ends. The CDR3 spans 13 residues. CDR3 nucleotides: TGTGCCAGCAGGAACAGGGTTGGAAACACCATATATTTT. Translated, it gives CASRNRVGNTIYF.

This clonotype was counted at least ten times. V usage is TRBV5-6 and J usage is TRBJ2-1, with D perhaps matching TRBD1 or TRBD2 (5 bases each). Germline lookup yields CDR1 SGHDT and CDR2 YYEEEE. The CDR3 covers 13 residues. Trimming took off 6 bases at V and 6 bases at J, with 13 bases between the two ends. The CDR3 reads CASIRGAGNEQFF. The CDR3 DNA follows: TGTGCCAGCATAAGAGGGGCGGGCAATGAGCAGTTCTTC.

In this sample, this clonotype turned up a few times. The junction does not match germline at one end; this may be a read error. This chain connects TRBV6-5 to TRBJ1-5; D call uncertain. The germline V gene encodes CDR1 MNHEY and CDR2 SVGAGI. The CDR3 loop spans 14 amino acids. As DNA, the CDR3 is TGTGCCAGCAGTCACTCTAAAGGCCATCAGCCCCAGCATTTT. Translated: CASSHSKGHQPQHF.

The genes are TRBV4-3 and TRBJ2-7; 8 positions match TRBD1. Germline assignment: CDR1 LGHNA and CDR2 YSLEER. Germline trimming cut 0 bases from V and 0 bases from J; bases unmatched to any gene: 4. The length of the CDR3 is 16 residues. DNA for the CDR3: TGCGCCAGCAGCCAAGATTACAGGGGGTCCTCCTACGAGCAGTACTTC. Amino acid sequence: CASSQDYRGSSYEQYF.

This clonotype came up many times. This chain links TRBV10-3 with TRBJ2-7, with D possibly matching TRBD2 (5 bases). Trimming removed 4 bases from V and 7 bases from J, with 17 bases in between. Germline assignment: CDR1 ENHRY and CDR2 SYGVKD. This CDR3 region has 14 residues. Here the CDR3 reads CAISGRGPLWEQYF. In nucleotides, the CDR3 is TGTGCCATCAGTGGACGAGGGCCCTTATGGGAGCAGTACTTC.

This clonotype was seen only a few times. The chain has TRBV7-9 and TRBJ2-6; D possibly corresponds to TRBD2 (7 bases). The CDR3 covers 16 residues. The germline gives CDR1 SEHNR, CDR2 FQNEAQ (reference sequence). The germline V and J ends were trimmed by 7 bases and 2 bases, with 15 bases remaining between them. CDR3: CASTPSGGAGANVLTF. CDR3 nucleotides: TGTGCCAGCACCCCGTCGGGGGGCGCTGGGGCCAACGTCCTGACTTTC. Supplemented by reference TRBV7-9 and TRBJ2-6, the full variable domain reads DTGVSQNPRHKITKRGQNVTFRCDPISEHNRLYWYRQTLGQGPEFLTYFQNEAQLEKSRLLSDRFSAERPKGSFSTLEIQRTEQGDSAMYLCASTPSGGAGANVLTFGAGSRLTVL.

Here the CDR3 reads CASRPGLAGGSTDTQYF. CDR3 DNA sequence: TGTGCCAGCAGGCCGGGACTAGCGGGAGGGAGCACAGATACGCAGTATTTT. The chain carries TRBV6-2 or TRBV6-3 and TRBJ2-3; 16 bases are a match to TRBD2. V gave up 6 bases and J gave up 0 bases; unmatched junction bases: 3. Germline assignment: CDR1 MNHEY and CDR2 SVGEGT. This CDR3 has 17 residues.

The J gene is TRBJ2-7, the V gene TRBV14; 7 bases line up with TRBD2. Germline lookup yields CDR1 SGHDN and CDR2 FVKESK. The CDR3 runs 19 residues. Trimming at V came to 1 base and at J to 3 bases, leaving 18 bases not matched to a gene. The CDR3 DNA sequence: TGTGCCAGCAGCCAAGGACCCCGCGTATACGGGAGGACTATCTACGAGCAGTACTTC. Protein product: CASSQGPRVYGRTIYEQYF.

The V gene is TRBV20-1, the J gene TRBJ2-3; D uncertain. CDR1 and CDR2 from the germline V gene are DFQATT and SNEGSKA (reference sequence). The CDR3 covers 13 residues. Trimming cost V 6 bases and J 6 bases, with 16 bases left between them. The CDR3 protein is CSAPQLVLDTQYF. As DNA, the CDR3 is TGCAGTGCCCCGCAACTTGTTTTGGATACGCAGTATTTT.

The sample holds a few counts of this clonotype. The V and J genes are TRBV28 and TRBJ1-6, with D maybe TRBD1 (5 bases). The CDR3 length is 14 residues. Trimming left V 6 bases short and J 10 bases short, with 16 bases between. Per the germline V gene, CDR1 is MDHEN and CDR2 is SYDVKM. CDR3 coding DNA: TGTGCCAGCAGCCCGGGGGGATCGGAATCACCCCTCCACTTT. Protein: CASSPGGSESPLHF.

Ten or more counts support this clonotype. The CDR3 nucleotides read TGCGCCAGCAGCTTGGCGCAGATCTATGGCTACACCTTC. It is translated as CASSLAQIYGYTF. The rearrangement links TRBV5-1 to TRBJ1-2; unclear D gene. V was trimmed by 0 bases and J by 4 bases, leaving 7 bases between them. The germline CDR1 and CDR2 sequences are SGHRS and YFSETQ. This CDR3 is built from 13 residues.